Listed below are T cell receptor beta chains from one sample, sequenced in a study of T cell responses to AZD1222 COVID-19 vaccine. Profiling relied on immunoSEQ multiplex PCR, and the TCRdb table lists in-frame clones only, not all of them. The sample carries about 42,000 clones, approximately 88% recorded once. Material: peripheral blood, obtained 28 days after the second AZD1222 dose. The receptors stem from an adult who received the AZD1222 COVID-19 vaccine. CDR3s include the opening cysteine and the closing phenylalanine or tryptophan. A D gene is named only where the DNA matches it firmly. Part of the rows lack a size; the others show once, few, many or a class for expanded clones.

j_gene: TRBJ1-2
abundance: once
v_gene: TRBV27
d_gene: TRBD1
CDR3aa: CASSLFGQGTYGYTF
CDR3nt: TGTGCCAGCAGTTTATTCGGACAGGGCACATATGGCTACACCTTC

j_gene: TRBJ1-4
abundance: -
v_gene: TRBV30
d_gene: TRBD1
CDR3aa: CAWRFQGGEKLFF
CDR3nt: TGTGCCTGGAGATTTCAGGGGGGGGAAAAACTGTTTTTT

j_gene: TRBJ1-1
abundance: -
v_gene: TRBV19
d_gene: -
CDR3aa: CATGRDTIRGTEAFF
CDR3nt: TGTGCCACCGGGCGAGACACCATCAGGGGAACTGAAGCTTTCTTT

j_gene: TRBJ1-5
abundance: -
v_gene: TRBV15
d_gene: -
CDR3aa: CATSRAPDSNQPQHF
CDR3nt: TGTGCCACCAGCAGAGCCCCTGATAGCAATCAGCCCCAGCATTTT

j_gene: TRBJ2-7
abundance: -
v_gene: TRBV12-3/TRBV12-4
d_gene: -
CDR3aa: CASSFRTFEQYF
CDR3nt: TGTGCCAGCAGTTTCCGGACGTTCGAGCAGTACTTC

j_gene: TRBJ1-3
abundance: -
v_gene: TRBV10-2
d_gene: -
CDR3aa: CASSVTSSSGNTIYF
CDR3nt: TGCGCCAGCAGCGTTACTTCAAGCTCTGGAAACACCATATATTTT

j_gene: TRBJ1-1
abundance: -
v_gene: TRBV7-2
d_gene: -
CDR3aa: CASSSDGGRGTEAFF
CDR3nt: TGTGCCAGCAGCTCCGACGGGGGGCGAGGCACTGAAGCTTTCTTT

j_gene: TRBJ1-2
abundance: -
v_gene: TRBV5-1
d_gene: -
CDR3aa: CASSLQSSNYGYTF
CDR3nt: TGCGCCAGCAGCTTGCAAAGTTCTAACTATGGCTACACCTTC

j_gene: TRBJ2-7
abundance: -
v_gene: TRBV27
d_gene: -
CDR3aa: CASSRYGQPYEQYF
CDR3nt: TGTGCCAGCAGTCGATACGGACAGCCCTACGAGCAGTACTTC

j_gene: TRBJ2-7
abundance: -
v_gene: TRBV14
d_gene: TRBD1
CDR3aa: CASSQGDRGTYEQYF
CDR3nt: TGTGCCAGCAGCCAAGGGGACAGGGGCACCTACGAGCAGTACTTC

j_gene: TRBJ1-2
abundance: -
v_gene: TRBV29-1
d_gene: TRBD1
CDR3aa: CSGTSGQGSYGYTF
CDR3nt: TGCAGCGGGACCTCGGGACAGGGGTCCTATGGCTACACCTTC

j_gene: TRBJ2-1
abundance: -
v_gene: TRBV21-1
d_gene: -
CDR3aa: CASSKENGQGAVGGEQFF
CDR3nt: TGTGCCAGCAGCAAAGAGAATGGGCAGGGTGCCGTCGGAGGTGAGCAGTTCTTC